The clone carrying this T cell receptor beta chain occurred many times. What it recognizes is unknown. The sample is drawn from a study of CD8 T cells in ankylosing spondylitis. Quantitative 5'-RACE with molecular barcodes was used to make the TCR beta libraries. MiXCR was run by TCRdb on the 5' RACE reads, yielding one entry per CDR3 protein. Of about 220,000 distinct CDR3 sequences listed, about 6.7% are singletons. The study, taken as a whole, reports: The study looked at matched synovial fluid samples from ankylosing spondylitis patients. Disease-linked clones were reported to be significantly enriched there. Past studies reported some motif variants in reactive arthritis synovial fluid and blood. Seemingly characteristic of ankylosing spondylitis blood was a TCR beta motif consisting of fewer than 10 highly homologous variants.

Germline CDR1 MDHEN, CDR2 SYDVKM. The CDR3 is 16 amino acids. Trimming at V came to 1 base and at J to 4 bases, leaving 7 bases not matched to a gene. The specimen was blood, either unsorted or a sorted T cell fraction (not recorded which). This TCR came from a male donor with ankylosing spondylitis. The rearrangement joins TRBV28 to TRBJ2-1, with 7 bases fitting TRBD2. The CDR3 is CASSLSWGGIYNEQFF. In DNA form, the CDR3 reads TGTGCCAGCAGTTTATCTTGGGGGGGAATTTACAATGAGCAGTTCTTC.